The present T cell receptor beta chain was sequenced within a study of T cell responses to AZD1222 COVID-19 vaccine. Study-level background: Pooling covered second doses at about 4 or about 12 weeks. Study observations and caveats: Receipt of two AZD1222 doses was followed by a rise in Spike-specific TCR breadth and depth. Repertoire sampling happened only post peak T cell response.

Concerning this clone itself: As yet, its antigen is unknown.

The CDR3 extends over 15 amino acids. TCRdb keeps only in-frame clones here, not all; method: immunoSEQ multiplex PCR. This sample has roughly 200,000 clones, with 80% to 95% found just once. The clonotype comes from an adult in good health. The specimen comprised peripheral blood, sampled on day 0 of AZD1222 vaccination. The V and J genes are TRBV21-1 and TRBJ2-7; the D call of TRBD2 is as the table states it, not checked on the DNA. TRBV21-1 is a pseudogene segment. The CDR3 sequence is CASSPCGGSLYEQYF. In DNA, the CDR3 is TGTGCCAGCAGCCCCTGCGGGGGGAGCCTCTACGAGCAGTACTTC.